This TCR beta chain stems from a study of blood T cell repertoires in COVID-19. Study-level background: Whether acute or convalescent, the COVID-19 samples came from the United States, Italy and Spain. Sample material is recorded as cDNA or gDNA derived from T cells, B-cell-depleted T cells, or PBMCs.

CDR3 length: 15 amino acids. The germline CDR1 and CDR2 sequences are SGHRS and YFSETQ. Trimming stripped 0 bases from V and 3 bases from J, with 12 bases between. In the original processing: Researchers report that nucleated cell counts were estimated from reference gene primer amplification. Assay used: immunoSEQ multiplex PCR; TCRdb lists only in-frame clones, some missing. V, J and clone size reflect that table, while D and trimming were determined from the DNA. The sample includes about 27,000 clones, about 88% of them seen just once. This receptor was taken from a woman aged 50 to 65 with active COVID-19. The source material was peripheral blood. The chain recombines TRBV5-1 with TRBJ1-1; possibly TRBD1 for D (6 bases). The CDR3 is CASSLGGQAYTEAFF. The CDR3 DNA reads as TGCGCCAGCAGCTTGGGGGGGCAGGCCTACACTGAAGCTTTCTTT.